The rows below give T cell receptor beta chains drawn from one sample of a study of blood T cells in healthy people across ages. TCRdb ran MiXCR on the 5' RACE reads and lists one entry per CDR3 protein. The profile shows under 1,000,000 distinct CDR3 sequences, around half of them singletons. Source material: blood. These TCRs come from an older man in good health. Both conserved end residues are part of each CDR3. Fields, in order: V gene, CDR3 length, clone size, J gene, D gene, CDR3 DNA, CDR3 protein. The D gene is left open where the match is weak. Only part of the rows carry a size: once, few, many, or a class if the clone is expanded.

TRBV21-1	18	few	TRBJ2-3	.	TGTGCCAGCAGCAAGGAGCACAGGGCCCGAGGTGGGGCAGATACGCAGTATTTT	CASSKEHRARGGADTQYF
TRBV10-3	15	.	TRBJ2-7	TRBD1	TGTGCCATCAGTGAGTCTGGCAGGGGGCTCTACGAGCAGTACTTC	CAISESGRGLYEQYF
TRBV27	17	few	TRBJ2-1	TRBD2	TGTGCCAGCAGTCCCCTAGCGGGAACGGGGTCCTACAATGAGCAGTTCTTC	CASSPLAGTGSYNEQFF
TRBV20-1	15	.	TRBJ2-7	.	TGCAGTGCTAGAGACTACCTCAGGGCGTCCTACGAGCAGTACTTC	CSARDYLRASYEQYF
TRBV10-3	14	few	TRBJ1-6	TRBD1	TGTGCCATCAGTGCTGGACAGGCAAATTCACCCCTCCACTTT	CAISAGQANSPLHF
TRBV7-3	16	.	TRBJ2-1	.	TGTGCCAGCAGCTCCGCCGGGACCCCTAGCGACAATGAGCAGTTCTTC	CASSSAGTPSDNEQFF
TRBV7-3	14	.	TRBJ2-4	.	TGTGCCAGCAGCTTAATAGGAGGCCGGGACATTCAGTACTTC	CASSLIGGRDIQYF
TRBV28	18	.	TRBJ2-4	TRBD2	TGTGCCAGCAGTTTAGCGTCTAGCGGGAGGGAAGCCAAAAACATTCAGTACTTC	CASSLASSGREAKNIQYF
TRBV9	14	.	TRBJ1-5	.	TGTGCCAGCAGCGCAGAAGGAAGTAATCAGCCCCAGCATTTT	CASSAEGSNQPQHF
TRBV29-1	15	.	TRBJ2-7	TRBD2	TGCAGCGTGAAGGGACTAACCCCGCACTACTACGAGCAGTACTTC	CSVKGLTPHYYEQYF
TRBV2	15	few	TRBJ1-2	.	TGTGCCAGCAGTGAACTCCGAAATACCAACTATGGCTACACCTTC	CASSELRNTNYGYTF
TRBV20-1	11	.	TRBJ2-3	.	TGCAGTGCTAGGACGGGCCGGGCGCAGTATTTT	CSARTGRAQYF
TRBV29-1	15	many	TRBJ2-6	.	TGCAGCGTAATGAAGCAGGGGTCTGGGGCCAACGTCCTGACTTTC	CSVMKQGSGANVLTF
TRBV4-2	14	.	TRBJ1-4	.	TGTGCCAGCAGCCAAGTGCAGCTAAATGAAAAACTGTTTTTT	CASSQVQLNEKLFF
TRBV11-2	14	few	TRBJ2-5	TRBD2	TGTGCCAGCAGCCCGACTAGCGGGAGGGAGACCCAGTACTTC	CASSPTSGRETQYF
TRBV6-6	15	few	TRBJ2-5	TRBD2	TGTGCCAGCAGCGAGACTAGCGGGAGAAGGGAGACCCAGTACTTC	CASSETSGRRETQYF
TRBV18	14	.	TRBJ2-5	.	TGTGCCAGCTCACAAGAATTTAAAATGGAGACCCAGTACTTC	CASSQEFKMETQYF
TRBV5-1	15	few	TRBJ2-1	.	TGCGCCAGCAGCTTGGGCAGCGGGCAGTACAATGAGCAGTTCTTC	CASSLGSGQYNEQFF
TRBV7-7	16	.	TRBJ1-2	.	TGTGCCAGCAGCTTAGTCGAGGGGGACGGGCGCTATGGCTACACCTTC	CASSLVEGDGRYGYTF
TRBV7-3	16	once	TRBJ2-3	TRBD1	TGTGCCAGCAGCTTAGGGCGGGACAGGGTCACAGATACGCAGTATTTT	CASSLGRDRVTDTQYF
TRBV12-3/TRBV12-4	11	many	TRBJ1-1	.	TGTGCCAGCACCCAGAGGGGATGGGCTTTCTTT	CASTQRGWAFF
TRBV19	14	.	TRBJ2-3	TRBD2	TGTGCCAGTACTCCGACTAGCGGGAGAGATACGCAGTATTTT	CASTPTSGRDTQYF
TRBV27	17	.	TRBJ2-3	.	TGTGCCAGCAGTTTAATCAAGTTTGGAGGGGGCACAGATACGCAGTATTTT	CASSLIKFGGGTDTQYF
TRBV7-3	13	many	TRBJ1-1	.	TGTGCCAGCAGCATGACGCAGAACACTGAAGCTTTCTTT	CASSMTQNTEAFF
TRBV7-2	15	.	TRBJ2-7	.	TGTGCCAGCAGCTTAGATCCGGGGCTCTCCTACGAGCAGTACTTC	CASSLDPGLSYEQYF
TRBV3-1	15	few	TRBJ2-5	TRBD2	TGTGCCAGCAGGTGGACTAGCGGGCAGATGGAGACCCAGTACTTC	CASRWTSGQMETQYF
TRBV18	14	.	TRBJ1-5	.	TGTGCCAGCTCATCGGACCCAGGCAATCAGCCCCAGCATTTT	CASSSDPGNQPQHF
TRBV25-1	12	many	TRBJ2-1	.	TGTGCCAGCAGTGAATATCGGACCGGGCCGTTCTTC	CASSEYRTGPFF
TRBV6-2/TRBV6-3	12	many	TRBJ2-1	.	TGTGCCAGCAGTTACGCCGATAATGAGCAGTTCTTC	CASSYADNEQFF
TRBV6-2/TRBV6-3	17	once	TRBJ2-4	.	TGTGCCAGCAGTTACGGTAGGCAAGCGGGAGCCAAAAACATTCAGTACTTC	CASSYGRQAGAKNIQYF
TRBV20-1	15	many	TRBJ2-5	.	TGCAGTGCTATTAGGGTTGCAGCAGGGCAAGAGACCCAGTACTTC	CSAIRVAAGQETQYF
TRBV12-3/TRBV12-4	12	.	TRBJ2-3	.	TGTGCCAGCACCCCCCGCCCAGATACGCAGTATTTT	CASTPRPDTQYF
TRBV20-1	15	few	TRBJ1-6	.	TGCAGTGCTAGAATGAGGGGACGGAATAATTCACCCCTCCACTTT	CSARMRGRNNSPLHF
TRBV28	12	.	TRBJ2-1	.	TGTGCCAGCAGTTTATCGTCAGATGCGCAGTTCTTC	CASSLSSDAQFF
TRBV12-3/TRBV12-4	12	once	TRBJ2-7	.	TGTGCCAGCAGGTTTTCCGAGGGGGAGCAGTACTTC	CASRFSEGEQYF
TRBV5-6	16	few	TRBJ2-3	TRBD2	TGTGCCAGCAGCTTCGGCCCAGCGGGAGTAACAGATACGCAGTATTTT	CASSFGPAGVTDTQYF
TRBV11-2	17	few	TRBJ2-5	TRBD1	TGTGCCAGCAGCCCAAGGACAGGTGCGGCGGTCGGTGAGACCCAGTACTTC	CASSPRTGAAVGETQYF
TRBV20-1	18	many	TRBJ1-1	.	TGCAGTGCTAGAGTCGCTGAGGGGAAAGTTCTCGTGAACACTGAAGCTTTCTTT	CSARVAEGKVLVNTEAFF
TRBV10-3	15	.	TRBJ2-7	.	TGTGCCATCAAGGCCGCCGGGGACATTACCTACGAGCAGTACTTC	CAIKAAGDITYEQYF
TRBV7-3	15	many	TRBJ1-6	TRBD1	TGTGCCAGCACCGAATGTGGGACAGCCAATTCACCCCTCCACTTT	CASTECGTANSPLHF
TRBV5-1	15	.	TRBJ2-1	.	TGCGCCAGCAGCTTGGGGATAGGGGACTACAATGAGCAGTTCTTC	CASSLGIGDYNEQFF
TRBV6-2/TRBV6-3	15	many	TRBJ2-1	TRBD1	TGTGCCAGCAGGGGTCGGGACAGGGGTGGTAGTGAGCAGTTCTTC	CASRGRDRGGSEQFF
TRBV20-1	16	.	TRBJ2-3	TRBD2	TGCAGTGCTACTCCACTAGCGGAAGTTAGCACAGATACGCAGTATTTT	CSATPLAEVSTDTQYF
TRBV4-2	14	few	TRBJ1-4	TRBD1	TGTGCCAGCAGCCCTGGACAGGACAGCGAAAAACTGTTTTTT	CASSPGQDSEKLFF
TRBV12-3/TRBV12-4	14	.	TRBJ1-2	.	TGCGCCAGCAGTTTAAACAGTGCTAACTATGGCCACACCTTC	CASSLNSANYGHTF
TRBV5-5	15	many	TRBJ2-3	.	TGTGCCAGCAGCCAGGAGCAGGGTTCCACAGATACGCAGTATTTT	CASSQEQGSTDTQYF
TRBV27	15	.	TRBJ2-3	TRBD1	TGTGCCAGCAGATTCCCGGGACAGGCAACAGATACGCAGTATTTT	CASRFPGQATDTQYF
TRBV5-1	13	.	TRBJ2-1	.	TGCGCCAGCAGCGAGGGGGACGACAATGAGCAGTTCTTC	CASSEGDDNEQFF
TRBV29-1	14	.	TRBJ2-2	.	TGCAGCGTACGGGCGTCTGGGGGGACCGGGGAGCTGTTTTTT	CSVRASGGTGELFF
TRBV7-7	13	few	TRBJ1-1	.	TGTGCCAGCAGCCACAGCGTGGGGGCAGAAGCTTTCTTT	CASSHSVGAEAFF
TRBV30	17	.	TRBJ2-7	TRBD1	TGTGCCTGGAGTGTACTCCCAGGGGGCAGTCGGGCCTACGAGCAGTACTTC	CAWSVLPGGSRAYEQYF
TRBV12-3/TRBV12-4	15	few	TRBJ2-1	.	TGTGCCAGCAGCCCCGGAGGGGAACGCCGCAATGAGCAGTTCTTC	CASSPGGERRNEQFF
TRBV27	12	.	TRBJ2-7	.	TGTGCCAGCGGAAGACTAACCTACGAGCAGTACTTC	CASGRLTYEQYF
TRBV5-6	16	.	TRBJ2-7	.	TGTGCCAGCAGCTTGCAAGGCGGCGTACACTCCTACGAGCAGTACTTC	CASSLQGGVHSYEQYF
TRBV7-9	13	few	TRBJ1-1	.	TGTGCCAGCAGCTTAGGCACGAACACTGAAGCTTTCTTT	CASSLGTNTEAFF